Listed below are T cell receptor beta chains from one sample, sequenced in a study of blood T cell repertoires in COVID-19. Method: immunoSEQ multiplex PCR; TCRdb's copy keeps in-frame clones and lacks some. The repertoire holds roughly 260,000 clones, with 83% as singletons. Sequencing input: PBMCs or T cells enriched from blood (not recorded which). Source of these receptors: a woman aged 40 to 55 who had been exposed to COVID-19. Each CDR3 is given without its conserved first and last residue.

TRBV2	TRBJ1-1	ASSDEGNTEAF
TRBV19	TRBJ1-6	ASSHPDSNSPLH
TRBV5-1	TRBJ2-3	ASSYGLPGDTQY
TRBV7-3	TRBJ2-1	ASSLTSRGAYNEQF
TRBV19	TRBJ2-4	ASSISGVRTKNIQY
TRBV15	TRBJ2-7	ATSRARGPMEEQY
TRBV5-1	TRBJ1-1	ASSWGASGGTEAF
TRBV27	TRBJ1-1	ASLARAMNTEAF
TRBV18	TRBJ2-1	ASSPSPSANEQF
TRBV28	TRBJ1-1	ASGSGGVRQAF
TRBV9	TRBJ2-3	ASSVAGPDTQY
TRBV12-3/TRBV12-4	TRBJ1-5	ASSGTADQPQH
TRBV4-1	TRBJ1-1	ASSQGGNTEAF
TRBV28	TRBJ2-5	ASRQPGERTQY
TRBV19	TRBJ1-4	ATSQQGFNEKLF
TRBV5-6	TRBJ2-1	ASRSTGGEQF
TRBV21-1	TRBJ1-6	ASVGGDGYSPLH
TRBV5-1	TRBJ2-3	ASSSGLAGADTQY
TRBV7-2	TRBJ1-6	ASSLVRDSTGLSPLH
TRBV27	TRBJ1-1	ASSFGLGTEAF
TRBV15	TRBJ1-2	ATTLDRGPNGYT
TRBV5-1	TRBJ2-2	ASSPGQENTGELF
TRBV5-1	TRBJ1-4	ASSTGTEEKLF
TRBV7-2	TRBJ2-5	ASSSRTSLETQY